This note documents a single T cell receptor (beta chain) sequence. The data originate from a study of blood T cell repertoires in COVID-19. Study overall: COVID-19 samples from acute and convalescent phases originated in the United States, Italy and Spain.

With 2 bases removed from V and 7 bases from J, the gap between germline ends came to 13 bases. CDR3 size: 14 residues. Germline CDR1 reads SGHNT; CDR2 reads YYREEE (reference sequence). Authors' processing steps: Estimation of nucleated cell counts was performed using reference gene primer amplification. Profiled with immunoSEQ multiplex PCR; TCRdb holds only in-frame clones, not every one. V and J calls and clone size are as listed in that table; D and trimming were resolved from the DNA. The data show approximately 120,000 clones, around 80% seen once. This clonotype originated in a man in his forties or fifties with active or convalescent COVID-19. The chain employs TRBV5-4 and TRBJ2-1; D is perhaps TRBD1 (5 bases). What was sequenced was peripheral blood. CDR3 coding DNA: TGTGCCAGCAGCTTAGGACAACCCAATAATGAGCAGTTCTTC. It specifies CASSLGQPNNEQFF.